The source of this TCR beta chain is a study of T cell responses to AZD1222 COVID-19 vaccine. In the study overall: Some second doses came at about 4 weeks and others at about 12 weeks; these were pooled.

Assay used: immunoSEQ multiplex PCR; TCRdb lists only in-frame clones, some missing. Among about 150,000 clones listed, 91% were seen once. Findings and caveats of the study: Spike-specific TCR breadth rose after two AZD1222 doses, and depth rose as well. Donors were chiefly white British, with a greater number of females, and clonal diversity was perhaps underestimated.

CDR1 and CDR2 (germline): LGHNT, FRNRAP. This CDR3 contains 15 residues. The V gene lost 0 bases and the J gene lost 0 bases, with 7 bases spanning the gap. Remarks on this clone: Its target is not known.

V and J are TRBV12-5 and TRBJ2-3; D is perhaps TRBD1 or TRBD2 (5 bases each). This receptor was obtained from an adult in good health. The material sequenced was peripheral blood, taken on day 0 of AZD1222 vaccination. The CDR3 DNA reads TGTGCTAGTGGTTTGGTAGGGGACAGCACAGATACGCAGTATTTT. Translating it yields CASGLVGDSTDTQYF.